What follows are 8 T cell receptor beta chains derived from one specimen sequenced in a study of T cell responses to AZD1222 COVID-19 vaccine (dated by TCRdb to the early 2020s). Receptor libraries were prepared by the immunoSEQ multiplex PCR assay. TCRdb took over this immuneACCESS table, retaining in-frame rearrangements with V and J assigned. Such tables are incomplete; in checked studies, under half of the missing clones stem from an unresolved V gene, and the remainder is unexplained. For this sample there are more than 95,000 clones; roughly 88% appear just once. The ten biggest clones cover roughly a quarter of the sample. What this sample's time point label stands for: about 28 days (+/-7) after the second vaccine dose. Sequences were derived from peripheral blood, sampled 28 days after the second AZD1222 dose. These TCRs come from an adult who received the AZD1222 COVID-19 vaccine.

In DNA, the CDR3 is TGTGCCAGCTCACCAGACAGGCCTCGCTCCTACGAGCAGTACTTC. Amino acid sequence: CASSPDRPRSYEQYF. This chain connects TRBV18 to TRBJ2-7; TRBD1 is a possible D gene (6 bases). The CDR3 extends over 15 amino acids. The V end was cut by 2 bases, the J end by 0 bases, with 11 bases between. Looked up from germline, CDR1 is KGHSH and CDR2 is LQKENI.

This clone was found a few times. This chain links TRBV5-8 with TRBJ1-5; 8 bases line up with TRBD1. After removal of 4 bases from V and 0 bases from J, the junction contained 12 bases not matched to a gene. Per the germline V gene, CDR1 is SGHTS and CDR2 is YDEGEE. CDR3 length: 18 amino acids. The CDR3 loop reads CASSLRTGRGYSNQPQHF. Here the CDR3 DNA reads TGTGCCAGCAGCCTCCGGACAGGGAGGGGGTATAGCAATCAGCCCCAGCATTTT.

The V gene is TRBV2, the J gene TRBJ1-4, with D unresolved. Germline V gene lookup returns CDR1 SNHLY and CDR2 FYNNEI. The CDR3 sequence is 15 residues long. With 8 bases removed from V and 3 bases from J, the gap between germline ends came to 16 bases. The CDR3 DNA reads TGTGCCAGCGTAAGAAATCGAGTCCCTAATGAAAAACTGTTTTTT. It yields the protein CASVRNRVPNEKLFF.

This sequence joins TRBV2 and TRBJ1-1, with TRBD1 as a possible D gene (5 bases). There are 13 residues in the CDR3. CDR1 SNHLY and CDR2 FYNNEI come from the germline V gene. V lost 4 bases and J lost 5, with 11 bases in between. The CDR3 region is CASSAGPGTEAFF. CDR3 coding DNA: TGTGCCAGCAGTGCGGGGCCGGGTACTGAAGCTTTCTTT. The full variable domain, rest sourced from reference TRBV2 and TRBJ1-1, is EPEVTQTPSHQVTQMGQEVILRCVPISNHLYFYWYRQILGQKVEFLVSFYNNEISEKSEIFDDQFSVERPDGSNFTLKIRSTKLEDSAMYFCASSAGPGTEAFFGQGTRLTVV.

This sequence joins TRBV7-2 and TRBJ1-6, with D uncertain. The CDR3 totals 14 residues. CDR1 and CDR2 (germline): SGHTA, FQGNSA. Trimming left V 5 bases short and J 8 bases short, with 13 bases between. CDR3 loop: CASSPISNYSPLHF. CDR3 DNA: TGTGCCAGCAGCCCAATTTCGAATTATTCACCCCTCCACTTT.

This chain links TRBV5-5 with TRBJ1-4; D gene uncertain. The germline V and J ends were trimmed by 0 bases and 13 bases, with 13 bases remaining between them. CDR1 SGHKS and CDR2 YYEKEE come from the germline V gene (reference sequence). The CDR3 sequence is 13 residues long. The CDR3 loop is CASSLARPGRLFF. CDR3 sequence (DNA): TGTGCCAGCAGCTTGGCTCGGCCCGGACGACTGTTTTTT.

This chain connects TRBV20-1 to TRBJ2-7; TRBD1 or TRBD2 may be the D gene (5 bases each). Germline loops: CDR1 DFQATT, CDR2 SNEGSKA (reference sequence). V lost 6 bases and J 5 bases, leaving 11 bases between the germline ends. The CDR3 runs to 11 residues. The CDR3 region is CSAPGTHEQYF. The CDR3 coding sequence is TGCAGTGCCCCAGGGACCCACGAGCAGTACTTC.

The DNA of the CDR3 is TGTGCCAGCTCACCGCCTCGAGCAGTGAGAAGCTACGAGCAGTACTTC. It encodes CASSPPRAVRSYEQYF. The chain employs TRBV18 and TRBJ2-7; D unresolved. The CDR3 extends over 16 amino acids. V lost 3 bases, J lost 3 bases, and 18 bases lay in between. Per the germline V gene, CDR1 is KGHSH and CDR2 is LQKENI. Drawing the rest from reference TRBV18 and TRBJ2-7, the complete variable domain is NAGVMQNPRHLVRRRGQEARLRCSPMKGHSHVYWYRQLPEEGLKFMVYLQKENIIDESGMPKERFSAEFPKEGPSILRIQQVVRGDSAAYFCASSPPRAVRSYEQYFGPGTRLTVT.